A selection of T cell receptor beta chains follows, all from one sample in a study of blood T cells in healthy people across ages. TCRdb re-analysed the 5' RACE reads in MiXCR, keeping a single row per CDR3 protein. In the table there are about 1.5 million distinct CDR3 sequences, around 40% of which are singletons. Sequencing was done on a sample of blood. All receptors come from a young woman in good health. The CDR3 runs from the conserved cysteine through the conserved F or W. A D gene is named only where the DNA matches it firmly. Only part of the rows carry a size: once, few, many, or a class if the clone is expanded.

d_call j_call v_call clone_size cdr3_nt cdr3_aa
NA TRBJ2-7 TRBV9 NA TGTGCCAGCAGCGTACGCCCAGCCTCCTACGAGCAGTACTTC CASSVRPASYEQYF
NA TRBJ2-3 TRBV4-3 many TGCGCCAGCAGCCACGTCTCTAGCACAGATACGCAGTATTTT CASSHVSSTDTQYF
TRBD2 TRBJ2-3 TRBV29-1 NA TGCAGCGGTACGGCTAGCGGGGGAACAGATACGCAGTATTTT CSGTASGGTDTQYF
NA TRBJ2-3 TRBV9 few TGTGCCAGCAGCTCCCTAACTAGCACGAGCACAGATACGCAGTATTTT CASSSLTSTSTDTQYF
NA TRBJ2-7 TRBV20-1 NA TGCAGTGCTAGAGACCCCCTCGGATACGAGCAGTACTTC CSARDPLGYEQYF
NA TRBJ2-6 TRBV15 few TGTGCCACCAGCAGACACCTCGAAACTGGGGCCAACGTCCTGACTTTC CATSRHLETGANVLTF
NA TRBJ2-7 TRBV28 NA TGTGCCGGCACCAAGGGGCACGAGCAGTACTTC CAGTKGHEQYF
TRBD1 TRBJ1-1 TRBV10-3 NA TGTGCCATCAGTGATCCGGGACAGATGAACACTGAAGCTTTCTTT CAISDPGQMNTEAFF
TRBD1 TRBJ2-1 TRBV7-2 NA TGTGCCAGCAGCTTATTGGCTGGGACAGTCCTCAATGAGCAGTTCTTC CASSLLAGTVLNEQFF
TRBD1 TRBJ1-5 TRBV6-2/TRBV6-3 NA TGTGCCAGCAGTATGGACAGGGATCATCAGCCCCAGCATTTT CASSMDRDHQPQHF
NA TRBJ2-1 TRBV6-6 NA TGTGCCAGCAGTTACCTGGGGTTTATGTCACGACACAATGAGCAGTTCTTC CASSYLGFMSRHNEQFF
NA TRBJ1-2 TRBV28 NA TGTGCCAGCAGTGCCCGGGACGTAAAATCGGGAGGCTACACCTTC CASSARDVKSGGYTF
NA TRBJ2-7 TRBV7-2 NA TGTGCCAGCAGCCCCCGGTCCAGTCTCTACGAGCAGTACTTC CASSPRSSLYEQYF
NA TRBJ1-1 TRBV7-9 NA TGTGCCAGCAGCGCGAAGGGCCAAACTGAAGCTTTCTTT CASSAKGQTEAFF
TRBD1 TRBJ1-5 TRBV4-3 NA TGCGCCAGCAGCCAAACGGACAGGGGGGGGGAGCCCCAGCATTTT CASSQTDRGGEPQHF
NA TRBJ1-4 TRBV10-3 NA TGTGCCATCAGTGAGAGAAGGTACCCGGGACGGTATAATGAAAAACTGTTTTTT CAISERRYPGRYNEKLFF
NA TRBJ2-7 TRBV5-1 NA TGCGCCAGCAACGAGGGGCCCGAGCAGTACTTC CASNEGPEQYF
NA TRBJ1-1 TRBV29-1 NA TGCAGCGTTGTTTCAGTTTCCGAAGCTTTCTTT CSVVSVSEAFF
NA TRBJ1-2 TRBV29-1 many TGCAGCGCCCAGGGGAGTGACTATGGCTACACCTTC CSAQGSDYGYTF
TRBD1 TRBJ2-7 TRBV20-1 NA TGCAGTGCTAGTGGACCGGGACAGGGGCCCTCCTACGAGCAGTACTTC CSASGPGQGPSYEQYF
TRBD1 TRBJ1-4 TRBV30 NA TGTGCCTGGAGTGATGACGACAGGGGAATTGAAAAACTGTTTTTT CAWSDDDRGIEKLFF
TRBD1 TRBJ2-7 TRBV6-1 NA TGTGCCAGCAGTGGTACCACAGGGGGGAATTGGAACGAGCAGTACTTC CASSGTTGGNWNEQYF
TRBD1 TRBJ2-7 TRBV20-1 few TGCAGTGCCTCTCCGAGGACAGGGCCCTACGAGCAGTACTTC CSASPRTGPYEQYF
NA TRBJ1-1 TRBV20-1 NA TGCAGTGCTAAGACTCCTAGGGGGTTCACTGAAGCTTTCTTT CSAKTPRGFTEAFF
NA TRBJ2-7 TRBV27 NA TGTGCCAGCAGCAACGACCCTGGCGGGACCTACGAGCAGTACTTC CASSNDPGGTYEQYF
NA TRBJ1-4 TRBV4-2 few TGTGCCAGCAGCCAAGACCCCCCGACTCTTAATGAAAAACTGTTTTTT CASSQDPPTLNEKLFF
TRBD1 TRBJ2-3 TRBV28 few TGTGCCAGCAGTCCCTCGGGACAGGGATTGGGAGATACGCAGTATTTT CASSPSGQGLGDTQYF
NA TRBJ2-7 TRBV7-9 NA TGTGCCAGCAGCTTACTGCCGCAAACCTACGAGCAGTACTTC CASSLLPQTYEQYF
NA TRBJ1-2 TRBV11-2 few TGTGCCAGCAGCTTAGCGGACAAAGGCTATGGCTACACCTTC CASSLADKGYGYTF
TRBD1 TRBJ1-4 TRBV7-3 NA TGTGCCAGCAGCTTAACGGCAGGGGGCAGGTGCCGGGAAAAACTGTTTTTT CASSLTAGGRCREKLFF
TRBD2 TRBJ2-7 TRBV20-1 NA TGCAGTGCTAGAAAAGGTACTAGCGTACAGTCCTACGAGCAGTACTTC CSARKGTSVQSYEQYF
NA TRBJ1-1 TRBV6-1 few TGTGCCAGCAGTGAAGTGGGGATGAACACTGAAGCTTTCTTT CASSEVGMNTEAFF
NA TRBJ1-2 TRBV12-3/TRBV12-4 few TGTGCCAGCAGTTTAGAAGGGTTAAGCTATGGCTACACCTTC CASSLEGLSYGYTF
NA TRBJ2-1 TRBV24-1 NA TGTGCCACCAGTGATTTACAGGAGCAGTTCTTC CATSDLQEQFF
NA TRBJ1-1 TRBV2 NA TGTGCCAGCAGTTACTTTTCGACCGGGCTCACTGAAGCTTTCTTT CASSYFSTGLTEAFF
TRBD1 TRBJ1-4 TRBV16 NA TGTGCCAGCAGCCAACGACAGGGAAGAGGACTGTTTTTT CASSQRQGRGLFF
NA TRBJ2-5 TRBV3-1 NA TGTGCCAGCAGCCAAGCGGGACCACAGTACTTC CASSQAGPQYF
NA TRBJ1-1 TRBV7-8 NA TGTGCCAGCAGCTTAGAATCTGGGGTCATCACTGAAGCTTTCTTT CASSLESGVITEAFF
NA TRBJ1-5 TRBV7-2 few TGTGCCAGCAGTGAGAGGGGGGTTAGAGGCAATCAGCCCCAGCATTTT CASSERGVRGNQPQHF
NA TRBJ2-3 TRBV2 few TGTGCCAGCAGTGAAATTTCAGATACGCAGTATTTT CASSEISDTQYF
NA TRBJ1-1 TRBV5-1 NA TGCGCCAGCGCCGAGGGCGACACTGAAGCTTTCTTT CASAEGDTEAFF
TRBD1 TRBJ2-5 TRBV20-1 NA TGCAGTGCGGGGACAGGGGTCGAAGAGACCCAGTACTTC CSAGTGVEETQYF
NA TRBJ2-3 TRBV6-2/TRBV6-3 NA TGTGCCAGCGGGCGGTTTTTTGCAGATACGCAGTATTTT CASGRFFADTQYF
NA TRBJ2-1 TRBV4-3 NA TGCGCCAGCTCCCTCGAGGAGTTCGCCTACAATGAGCAGTTCTTC CASSLEEFAYNEQFF
NA TRBJ2-5 TRBV28 NA TGTGCCAGCAGAGGACGCCTCGGGTACAATGAGCAGTACTTC CASRGRLGYNEQYF
NA TRBJ2-5 TRBV29-1 NA TGCAGCGGGGGGGAACAGGGAAAGACCCAGTACTTC CSGGEQGKTQYF